This T cell receptor beta chain was recovered during a study of T cell responses to AZD1222 COVID-19 vaccine. Findings of the study overall: Two AZD1222 doses significantly raised spike-specific TCR breadth and depth over controls.

Concerning this clone itself: Its antigen is unknown.

Germline CDR1 LNHDA, CDR2 SQIVND (reference sequence). V gave up 10 bases and J gave up 0 bases, with 13 bases separating them. This CDR3 comprises 13 residues. The assay was immunoSEQ multiplex PCR, and TCRdb's table has in-frame clones only and misses some. The sample has about 55,000 clones, nearly 90% seen once. The TCR originated in an adult in good health. The gene calls are TRBV19 and TRBJ2-7; no firm D call. Sequencing was performed on peripheral blood, taken on day 0 of AZD1222 vaccination. This chain's CDR3 is CATNDGSSYEQYF. CDR3 DNA: TGTGCCACTAACGACGGAAGCTCCTACGAGCAGTACTTC.